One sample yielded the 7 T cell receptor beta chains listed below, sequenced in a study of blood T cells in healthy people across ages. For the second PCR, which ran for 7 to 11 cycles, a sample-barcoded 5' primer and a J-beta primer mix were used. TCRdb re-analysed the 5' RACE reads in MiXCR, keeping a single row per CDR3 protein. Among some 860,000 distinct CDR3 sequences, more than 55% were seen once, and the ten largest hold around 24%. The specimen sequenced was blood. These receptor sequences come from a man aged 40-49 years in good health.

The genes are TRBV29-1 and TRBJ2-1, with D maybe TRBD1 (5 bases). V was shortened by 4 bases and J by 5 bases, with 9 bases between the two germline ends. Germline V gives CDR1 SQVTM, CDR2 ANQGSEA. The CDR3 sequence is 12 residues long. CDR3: CSVARVDNEQFF. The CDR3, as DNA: TGCAGCGTTGCCAGGGTGGACAATGAGCAGTTCTTC.

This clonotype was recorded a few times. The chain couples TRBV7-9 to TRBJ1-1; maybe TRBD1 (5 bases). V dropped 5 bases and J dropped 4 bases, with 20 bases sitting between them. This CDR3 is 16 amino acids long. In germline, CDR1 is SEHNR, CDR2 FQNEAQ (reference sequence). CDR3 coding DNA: TGTGCCAGCAGCGCCACCATACAGGTCGGGGGCACTGAAGCTTTCTTT. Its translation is CASSATIQVGGTEAFF.

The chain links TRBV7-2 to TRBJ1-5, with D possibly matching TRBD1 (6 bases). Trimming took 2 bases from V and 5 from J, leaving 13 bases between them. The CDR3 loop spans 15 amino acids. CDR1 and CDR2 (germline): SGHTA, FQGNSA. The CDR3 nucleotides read TGTGCCAGCAGCTTAAACGGTCAGGGGTATCAGCCCCAGCATTTT. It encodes CASSLNGQGYQPQHF.

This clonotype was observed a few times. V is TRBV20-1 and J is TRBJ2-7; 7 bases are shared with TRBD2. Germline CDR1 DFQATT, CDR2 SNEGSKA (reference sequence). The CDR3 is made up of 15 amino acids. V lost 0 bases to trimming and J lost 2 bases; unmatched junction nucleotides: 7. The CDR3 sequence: CSARDSRGTAYEQYF. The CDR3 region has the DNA TGCAGTGCTAGAGATTCGCGGGGGACTGCCTACGAGCAGTACTTC.

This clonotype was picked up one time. Here the CDR3 reads CASSQWGEGSNQPQHF. Written as DNA, the CDR3 is TGTGCCAGCAGTCAATGGGGTGAGGGTAGCAATCAGCCCCAGCATTTT. The chain recombines TRBV28 with TRBJ1-5; no clear D. Germline V gene sequence: CDR1 MDHEN, CDR2 SYDVKM. This CDR3 spans 16 amino acids. V lost 5 bases and J 0 bases, leaving 14 bases between the germline ends.

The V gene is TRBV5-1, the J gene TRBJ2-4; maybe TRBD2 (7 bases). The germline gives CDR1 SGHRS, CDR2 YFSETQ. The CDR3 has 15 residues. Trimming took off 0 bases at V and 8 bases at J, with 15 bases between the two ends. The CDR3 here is CASSLAAGKGDIQYF. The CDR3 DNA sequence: TGCGCCAGCAGCTTGGCAGCGGGAAAGGGGGACATTCAGTACTTC.

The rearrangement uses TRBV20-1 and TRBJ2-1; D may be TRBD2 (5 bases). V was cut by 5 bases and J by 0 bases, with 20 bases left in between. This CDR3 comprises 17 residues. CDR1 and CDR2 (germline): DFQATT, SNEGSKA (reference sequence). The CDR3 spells CSASSSWTGSSYNEQFF. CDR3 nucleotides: TGCAGTGCTTCATCATCCTGGACTGGCAGCTCCTACAATGAGCAGTTCTTC.